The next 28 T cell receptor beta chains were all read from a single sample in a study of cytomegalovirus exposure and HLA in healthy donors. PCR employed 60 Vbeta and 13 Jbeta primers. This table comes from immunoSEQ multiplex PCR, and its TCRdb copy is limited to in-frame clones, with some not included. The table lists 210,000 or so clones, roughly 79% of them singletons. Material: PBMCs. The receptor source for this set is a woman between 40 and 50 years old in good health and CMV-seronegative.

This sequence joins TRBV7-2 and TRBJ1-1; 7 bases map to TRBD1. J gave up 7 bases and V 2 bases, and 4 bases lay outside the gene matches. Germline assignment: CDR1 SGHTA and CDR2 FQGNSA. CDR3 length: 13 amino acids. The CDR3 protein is CASSLKGGNEAFF. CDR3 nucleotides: TGTGCCAGCAGCTTAAAAGGGGGCAATGAAGCTTTCTTT.

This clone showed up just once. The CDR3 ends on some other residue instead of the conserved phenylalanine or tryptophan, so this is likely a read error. CDR3 in amino acids: CASSLLDRFGGYTL. The CDR3 DNA follows: TGTGCCAGCAGCCTATTGGACAGATTCGGAGGCTACACCCTC. V and J are TRBV9 and TRBJ1-2, with D possibly being TRBD1 (6 bases). Germline-derived CDR1 and CDR2 are SGDLS and YYNGEE. V was pared by 4 bases and J by 8 bases, with 18 bases between. The CDR3 covers 14 residues.

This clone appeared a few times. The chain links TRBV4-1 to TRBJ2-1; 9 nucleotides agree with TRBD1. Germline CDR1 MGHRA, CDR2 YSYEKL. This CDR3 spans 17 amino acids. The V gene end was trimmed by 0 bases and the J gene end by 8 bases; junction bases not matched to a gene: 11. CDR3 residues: CASSQDFGTGRRDEQFF. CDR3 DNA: TGCGCCAGCAGCCAAGATTTTGGGACAGGGAGGAGGGATGAGCAGTTCTTC.

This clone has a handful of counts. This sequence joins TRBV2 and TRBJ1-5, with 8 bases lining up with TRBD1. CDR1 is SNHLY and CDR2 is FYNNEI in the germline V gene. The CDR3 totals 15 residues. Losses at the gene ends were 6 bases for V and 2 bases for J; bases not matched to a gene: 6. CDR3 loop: CASRLRGQGNQPQHF. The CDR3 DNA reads TGTGCCAGCAGACTCCGGGGACAGGGCAATCAGCCCCAGCATTTT.

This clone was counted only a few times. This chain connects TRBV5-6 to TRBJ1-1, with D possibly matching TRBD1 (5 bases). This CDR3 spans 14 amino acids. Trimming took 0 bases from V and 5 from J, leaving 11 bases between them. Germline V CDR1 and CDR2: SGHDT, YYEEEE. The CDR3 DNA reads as TGTGCCAGCAGCTTGGAGGGGCTAAGGACTGAAGCTTTCTTT. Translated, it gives CASSLEGLRTEAFF.

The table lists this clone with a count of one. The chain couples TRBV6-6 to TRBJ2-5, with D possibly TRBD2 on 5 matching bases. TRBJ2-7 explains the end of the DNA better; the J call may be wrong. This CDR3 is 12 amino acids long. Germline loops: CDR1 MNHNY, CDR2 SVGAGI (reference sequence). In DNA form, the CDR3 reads TGTGCCAGCAGTTACTCGAGCGGCGAGCAGTACTTC. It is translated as CASSYSSGEQYF.

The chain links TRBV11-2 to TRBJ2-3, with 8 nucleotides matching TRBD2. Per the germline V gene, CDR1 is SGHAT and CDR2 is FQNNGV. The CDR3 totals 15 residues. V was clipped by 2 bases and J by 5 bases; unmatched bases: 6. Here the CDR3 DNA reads TGTGCCAGCAGCTTACAGACTAGCGAGGTAGATACGCAGTATTTT. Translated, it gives CASSLQTSEVDTQYF.

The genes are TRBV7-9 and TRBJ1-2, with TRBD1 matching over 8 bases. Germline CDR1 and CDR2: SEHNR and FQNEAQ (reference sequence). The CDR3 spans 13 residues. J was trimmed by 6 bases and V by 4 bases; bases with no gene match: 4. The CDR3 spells CASSSGGADGYTF. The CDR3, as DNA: TGTGCCAGCAGCTCAGGGGGCGCGGATGGCTACACCTTC.

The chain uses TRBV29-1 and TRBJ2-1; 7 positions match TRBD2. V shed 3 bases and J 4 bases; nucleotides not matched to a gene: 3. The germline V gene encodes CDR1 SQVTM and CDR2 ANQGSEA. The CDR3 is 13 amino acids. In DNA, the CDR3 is TGCAGCGTTGACCGGGGGGTGTACAATGAGCAGTTCTTC. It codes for CSVDRGVYNEQFF.

The CDR3 bases are TGCGCCAGCAGCCTAGAGACTGAAGCTTTCTTT. Translated, it gives CASSLETEAFF. This chain joins TRBV5-1 and TRBJ1-1; D remains ambiguous. The CDR3 extends over 11 amino acids. V was pared by 4 bases and J by 5 bases, with 6 bases between. Germline CDR1 and CDR2: SGHRS and YFSETQ.

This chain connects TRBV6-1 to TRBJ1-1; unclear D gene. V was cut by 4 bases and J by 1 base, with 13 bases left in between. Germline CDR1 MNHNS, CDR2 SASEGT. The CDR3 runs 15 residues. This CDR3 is CASSVRRLGNTEAFF. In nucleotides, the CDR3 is TGTGCCAGCAGTGTCCGCAGGTTGGGGAACACTGAAGCTTTCTTT.

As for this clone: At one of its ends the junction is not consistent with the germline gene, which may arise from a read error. The CDR3 nucleotides read TGTGCCAGCTCACCTCTGGTCGGACAGGGCTACGGGCAGTACTTC. Translation gives CASSPLVGQGYGQYF. The rearrangement joins TRBV18 to TRBJ2-7, with TRBD1 matching over 8 bases. Germline CDR1 is KGHSH and CDR2 is LQKENI. This CDR3 region has 15 residues.

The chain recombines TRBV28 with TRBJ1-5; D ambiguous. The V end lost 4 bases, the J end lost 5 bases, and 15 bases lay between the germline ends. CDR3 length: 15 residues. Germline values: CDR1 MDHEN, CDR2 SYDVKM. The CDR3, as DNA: TGTGCCAGCAGTTCTTTCGCCGGCGGTGATCAGCCCCAGCATTTT. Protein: CASSSFAGGDQPQHF.

In nucleotides, the CDR3 is TGTGCCAGCAGCTTAGATCTTACAGGGGGCTATGGCTACACCTTC. Translating it yields CASSLDLTGGYGYTF. V and J are TRBV11-3 and TRBJ1-2; 8 nucleotides agree with TRBD1. CDR1 and CDR2 from the germline V gene are SGHNT and YENEEA. V dropped 0 bases and J dropped 4; count of bases not matched to a gene: 4. The CDR3 has 15 amino acids.

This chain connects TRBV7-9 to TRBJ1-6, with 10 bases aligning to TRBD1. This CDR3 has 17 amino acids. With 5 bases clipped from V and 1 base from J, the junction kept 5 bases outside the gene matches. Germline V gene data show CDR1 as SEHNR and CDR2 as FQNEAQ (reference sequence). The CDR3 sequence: CASSIGQGVSYNSPLHF. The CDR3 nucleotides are TGTGCCAGCAGCATAGGACAGGGGGTATCCTATAATTCACCCCTCCACTTT.

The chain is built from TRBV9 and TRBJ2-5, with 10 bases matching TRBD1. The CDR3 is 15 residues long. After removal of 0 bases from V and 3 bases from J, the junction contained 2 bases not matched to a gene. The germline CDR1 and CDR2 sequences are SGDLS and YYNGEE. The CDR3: CASSVVGTGEETQYF. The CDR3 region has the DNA TGTGCCAGCAGCGTAGTGGGGACAGGGGAAGAGACCCAGTACTTC.

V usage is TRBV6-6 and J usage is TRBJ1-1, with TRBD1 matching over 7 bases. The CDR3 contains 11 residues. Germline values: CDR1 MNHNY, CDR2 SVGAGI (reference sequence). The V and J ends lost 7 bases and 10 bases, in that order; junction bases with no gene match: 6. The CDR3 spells CASKATGRAFF. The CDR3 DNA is TGTGCCAGCAAAGCGACAGGGAGAGCTTTCTTT.

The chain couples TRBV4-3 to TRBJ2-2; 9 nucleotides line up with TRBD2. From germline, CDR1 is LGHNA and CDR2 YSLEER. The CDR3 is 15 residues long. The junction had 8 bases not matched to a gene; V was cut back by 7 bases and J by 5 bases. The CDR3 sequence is CASNLGTSRTGELFF. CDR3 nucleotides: TGCGCCAGCAACCTCGGGACTAGCAGGACCGGGGAGCTGTTTTTT.

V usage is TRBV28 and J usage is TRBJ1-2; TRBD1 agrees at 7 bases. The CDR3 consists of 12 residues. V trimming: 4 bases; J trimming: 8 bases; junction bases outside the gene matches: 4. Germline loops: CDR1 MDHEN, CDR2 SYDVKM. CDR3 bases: TGTGCCAGCAGTTCCGGACAGGCAGGCTACACCTTC. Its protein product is CASSSGQAGYTF.

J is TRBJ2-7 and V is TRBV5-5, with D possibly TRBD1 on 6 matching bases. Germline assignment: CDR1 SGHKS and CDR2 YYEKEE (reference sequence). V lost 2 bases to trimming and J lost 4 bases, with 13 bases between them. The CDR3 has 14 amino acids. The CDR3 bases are TGTGCCAGCAGCTTAGAGGGGGATCTATACGAGCAGTACTTC. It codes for CASSLEGDLYEQYF. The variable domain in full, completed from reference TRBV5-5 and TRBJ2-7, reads DAGVTQSPTHLIKTRGQQVTLRCSPISGHKSVSWYQQVLGQGPQFIFQYYEKEERGRGNFPDRFSARQFPNYSSELNVNALLLGDSALYLCASSLEGDLYEQYFGPGTRLTVT.

The CDR3 protein is CASSFTGPYQAFF. CDR3 nucleotide sequence: TGTGCCAGCAGTTTTACAGGCCCGTATCAAGCTTTCTTT. The V gene is TRBV27, the J gene TRBJ1-1; possibly TRBD1 for D (5 bases). The CDR3 contains 13 residues. CDR1 MNHEY and CDR2 SMNVEV come from the germline V gene (reference sequence). Trimming took off 3 bases at V and 9 bases at J, with 14 bases between the two ends.

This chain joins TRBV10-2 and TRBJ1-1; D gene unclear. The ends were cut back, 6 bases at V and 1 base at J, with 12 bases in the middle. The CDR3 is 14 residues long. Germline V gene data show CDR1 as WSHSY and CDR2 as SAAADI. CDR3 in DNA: TGCGCCAGCAGGACCCTCACAGAGAACACTGAAGCTTTCTTT. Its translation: CASRTLTENTEAFF.

The CDR3 DNA reads as TGTGCCTGGTCACCCGGGGTTGGTTTACGGTCACCCCTCCACTTT. This sequence encodes CAWSPGVGLRSPLHF. This chain links TRBV30 with TRBJ1-6, with unresolved D. CDR1 and CDR2 from the germline V gene are GTSNPN and SVGIG (reference sequence). CDR3 length: 15 amino acids. Trimming took 5 bases from V and 10 from J, leaving 21 bases between them.

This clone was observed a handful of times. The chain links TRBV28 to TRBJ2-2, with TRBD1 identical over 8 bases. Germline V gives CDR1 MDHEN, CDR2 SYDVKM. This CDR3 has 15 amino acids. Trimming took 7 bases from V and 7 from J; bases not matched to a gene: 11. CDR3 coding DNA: TGTGCCAGCACGAGAGGACAGGGCTTGGACGGGGAGCTGTTTTTT. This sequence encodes CASTRGQGLDGELFF.

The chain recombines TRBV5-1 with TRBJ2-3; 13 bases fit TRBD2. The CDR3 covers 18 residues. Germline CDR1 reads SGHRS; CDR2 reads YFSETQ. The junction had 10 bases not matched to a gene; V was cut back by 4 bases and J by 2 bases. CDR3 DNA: TGCGCCAGCAGCCTCCGCCCGACTAGCGGGGGGTCCACAGATACGCAGTATTTT. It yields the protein CASSLRPTSGGSTDTQYF.

The CDR3 spells CASSPGLAAGNGELFF. The CDR3 region has the DNA TGTGCCAGCAGCCCCGGACTAGCGGCGGGGAACGGGGAGCTGTTTTTT. The chain employs TRBV7-3 and TRBJ2-2; TRBD2 aligns across 10 bases. After removal of 5 bases from V and 7 bases from J, the junction contained 10 bases not matched to a gene. Looked up from germline, CDR1 is SGHTA and CDR2 is FQGTGA. The CDR3 is made up of 16 amino acids. Full variable domain (missing parts from reference TRBV7-3 and TRBJ2-2): GAGVSQTPSNKVTEKGKYVELRCDPISGHTALYWYRQSLGQGPEFLIYFQGTGAADDSGLPNDRFFAVRPEGSVSTLKIQRTERGDSAVYLCASSPGLAAGNGELFFGEGSRLTVL.

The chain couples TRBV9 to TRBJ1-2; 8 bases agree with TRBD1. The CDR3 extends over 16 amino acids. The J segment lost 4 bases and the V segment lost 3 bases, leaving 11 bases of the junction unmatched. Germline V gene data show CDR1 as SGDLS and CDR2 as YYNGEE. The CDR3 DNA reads TGTGCCAGCAGCGCAGATATTACGACAGGGGTCTATGGCTACACCTTC. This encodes CASSADITTGVYGYTF.

CDR3 protein: CASSIRDRGAGELFF. CDR3 nucleotide sequence: TGTGCCAGTAGTATCCGGGACAGGGGTGCTGGGGAGCTGTTTTTT. V gene TRBV19 combines with J gene TRBJ2-2; 10 bases agree with TRBD1. With V trimmed by 3 bases and J by 8 bases, 6 bases remained unmatched. CDR1 and CDR2 from the germline V gene are LNHDA and SQIVND (reference sequence). The CDR3 length is 15 residues.